The sequence of this TCR beta chain was determined in a study of CD8 T cells in ankylosing spondylitis. Germline CDR1 MNHEY, CDR2 SVGAGI. This CDR3 is built from 15 residues. V lost 7 bases to trimming and J lost 0 bases, with 13 bases between them. This clonotype occurred a few times. The authors made TCR beta libraries by quantitative 5'-RACE with molecular barcodes. TCRdb reprocessed the 5' RACE reads via MiXCR and lists one record per CDR3 protein. The table has roughly 30,000 distinct CDR3 sequences, 14% seen once. Sequences were obtained from blood. This sequence originates from a male donor with ankylosing spondylitis or in good health (not recorded which). The chain is built from TRBV6-5 and TRBJ1-3; a weak D match, TRBD1 (5 bases). This chain's CDR3 is CASKGTAISGNTIYF. The CDR3 nucleotides read TGTGCCAGCAAAGGGACCGCTATCTCTGGAAACACCATATATTTT.